This record concerns one TCR beta chain sequence. The specificity of this receptor is unknown. Base qualities are not provided; no much larger clone lies one nucleotide away. This entry is derived from a study of PD-L1 blockade in urothelial cancer (dated by TCRdb to about 2017). About the full investigation: Therapy was started in the mid-2010s for all patients, and atezolizumab 1,200 mg was administered intravenously every 3 weeks. About nine tenths of the roughly 29 patients were males with bladder-origin urothelial cancer, and about 65% of the 29 reported a prior smoking history. An ECOG performance status of 0 or 1 was recorded for the patients, and 0 to 3 prior chemotherapy regimens had been received by the patients. Blood samples were analyzed 3 weeks after the start of treatment (second dose) and 6 weeks after the start of treatment. Blood samples yielded a median of around 150,000 T cells and some 80,000 unique TCRs, with median clonality approximately 0.08. Somatic, immune and clinical correlates of response to PD-L1 blockade with atezolizumab in urothelial cancer were the focus of an exploratory multi-omic analysis. Pretreatment tumor samples, along with matched peripheral blood collected serially before and after atezolizumab treatment, underwent TCR sequencing. Durable clinical benefit meant progression-free survival longer than 6 months, and TCR features were also tested against progression-free and overall survival. Whole exome sequencing and RNA sequencing of pretreatment tumors were performed alongside TCR sequencing in the same patients. Durable clinical benefit was achieved by nine patients but not by the remaining 20. Pretreatment blood TCR-seq was available for twenty-nine patients, at least one posttreatment blood collection was obtained for 24 patients, and tumor TCR-seq was available for 24 patients. Study-wide findings and limitations: Improved progression-free and overall survival was found to be associated with pretreatment peripheral blood TCR clonality below the median. Among patients with durable benefit, tumor-associated TCR clones showed greater expansion in peripheral blood 3 weeks after treatment started (n of about 20, p = 0.022). Because of the small sample size (n ≈ 30) and the many exploratory analyses performed, the results are intended to be regarded as hypothesis-generating.

Synthetic TCR analog templates were spiked into each PCR to estimate absolute template abundance from read counts. The immunoSEQ assay used bias-controlled V and J gene primers to amplify TCRbeta CDR3 regions from genomic DNA. Rearranged TCRbeta segments were sequenced at approximately 20X coverage. The study's processing was this. Clustering was used to correct sequencing errors, and CDR3s were annotated against IMGT to assign V, D and J genes. Only productive TCRbeta rearrangements were used in downstream analyses, excluding out-of-frame or stop-codon sequences. To compute clonality, Shannon entropy was normalized by the log of the number of unique productive sequences and then subtracted from one. Clones differing between time points or between blood and tumor were identified by Fisher's exact test with Benjamini-Hochberg correction at adjusted p below 0.01. TCRdb carries this immuneACCESS record with in-frame sequences only. Its versions omit some clonotypes, under half of them owing to an unresolved V gene in the studies checked, with the rest unexplained. V and J calls and clone size are given by that table; D and trimming were obtained from the DNA. The sample contains about 63,000 clones, 75% to 85% of them found a single time. The ten top clones hold 4.5% to 6% of the sample.

The CDR3 spans 17 residues, from the cysteine through the phenylalanine. Only the CDR3 DNA is retained, 51 bases long and in frame from the first base. What the time point label conveys for this sample: pretreatment peripheral blood. The cohort comprised roughly 30 patients with locally advanced or metastatic urothelial carcinoma treated at Memorial Sloan Kettering on a trial protocol. Peripheral blood mononuclear cells were collected from each patient pretreatment and during treatment, giving between 1 and 8 total time points per patient. The Qiagen DNeasy Blood extraction kit was used to purify genomic DNA from total PBMCs and tumor samples. PBMCs were collected pretreatment and during treatment, and were isolated and stored as previously described.

The receptor chain draws on TRBV21-1 and TRBJ2-7; TRBD2 is taken as the D call from the table, unchecked against the DNA. TRBV21-1 is designated a pseudogene. The specimen was PBMCs, collected around atezolizumab (anti-PD-L1) treatment. The receptor was isolated from a man in his 70s with urothelial cancer. The CDR3 protein: CASSKESPTNHPGEQYF. The sequenced DNA is TGTGCCAGCAGCAAAGAATCACCCACAAATCACCCGGGTGAGCAGTACTTC.